The entry below describes one TCR beta chain. Its antigen is not known. The entry originates in a study of Tregs in tolerant kidney transplant recipients. Regarding the study as a whole: Some patients' samples used different primers over time, so nucleotide sequences weren't comparable. Biological reproducibility was not directly addressed, but technical replication error appeared minimal.

The table came from immunoSEQ multiplex PCR; TCRdb's copy has only in-frame clones and leaves some out. The table has some 71,000 clones, about 89% seen once. CD4+CD25+CD127- Tregs, CD4+CD25- non-Tregs, CD4 and CD8 cells were sorted. V was trimmed by 1 base and J by 9 bases, leaving 13 bases between them. This CDR3 is 14 amino acids long. Germline CDR1 SGHTA, CDR2 FQGNSA. This TCR derives from a human donor who received a combined kidney and bone marrow transplant. The sequencing here drew on CD4+ T cells from blood, taken before the transplant. The chain uses TRBV7-2 and TRBJ2-1; the D is unclear. The CDR3: CASSLEFRRGEQFF. CDR3 DNA: TGTGCCAGCAGCTTAGAGTTCAGGCGTGGTGAGCAGTTCTTC.